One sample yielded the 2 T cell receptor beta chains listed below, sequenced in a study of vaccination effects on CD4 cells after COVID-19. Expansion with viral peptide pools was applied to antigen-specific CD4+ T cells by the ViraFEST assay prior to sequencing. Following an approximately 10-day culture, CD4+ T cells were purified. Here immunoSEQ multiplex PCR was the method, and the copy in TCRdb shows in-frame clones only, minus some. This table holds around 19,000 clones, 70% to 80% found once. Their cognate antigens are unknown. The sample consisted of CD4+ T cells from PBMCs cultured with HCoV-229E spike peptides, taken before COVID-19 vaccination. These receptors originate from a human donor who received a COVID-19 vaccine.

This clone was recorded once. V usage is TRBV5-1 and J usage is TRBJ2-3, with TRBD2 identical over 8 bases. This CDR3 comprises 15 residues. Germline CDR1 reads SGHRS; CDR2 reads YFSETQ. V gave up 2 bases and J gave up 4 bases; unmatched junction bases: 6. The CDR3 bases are TGCGCCAGCAGCTTAGCGGGAGCGAGGCCAGATACGCAGTATTTT. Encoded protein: CASSLAGARPDTQYF.

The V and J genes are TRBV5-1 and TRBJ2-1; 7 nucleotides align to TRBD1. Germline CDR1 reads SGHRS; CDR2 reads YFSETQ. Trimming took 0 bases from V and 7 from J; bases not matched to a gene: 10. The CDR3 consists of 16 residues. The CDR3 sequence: CASSLGGGLIGNEQFF. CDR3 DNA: TGCGCCAGCAGCTTGGGAGGGGGCCTAATCGGGAATGAGCAGTTCTTC.